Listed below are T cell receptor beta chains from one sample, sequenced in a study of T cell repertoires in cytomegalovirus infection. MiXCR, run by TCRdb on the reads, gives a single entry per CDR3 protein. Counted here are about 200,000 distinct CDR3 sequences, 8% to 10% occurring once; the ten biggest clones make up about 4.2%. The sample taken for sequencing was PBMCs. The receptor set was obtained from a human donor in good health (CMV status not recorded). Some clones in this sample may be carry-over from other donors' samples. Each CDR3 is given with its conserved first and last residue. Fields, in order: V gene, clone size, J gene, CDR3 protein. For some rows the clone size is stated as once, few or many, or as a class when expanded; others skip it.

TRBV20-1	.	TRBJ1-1	CSASGSGGSNTEAFF
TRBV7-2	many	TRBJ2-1	CASSSGIGNEQFF
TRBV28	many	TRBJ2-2	CASSLFRLGGSTGELFF
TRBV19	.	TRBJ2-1	CASSPDGGLAGVLGRYNEQFF
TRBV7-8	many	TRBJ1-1	CASSLAGAEAFF
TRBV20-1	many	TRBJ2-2	CSATGAPSGELFF
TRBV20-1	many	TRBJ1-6	CSAKGVYNSPLHF
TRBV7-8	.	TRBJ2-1	CASGARGSHGGEQFF
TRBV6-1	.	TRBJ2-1	CATNRLQGIGSYNEQFF
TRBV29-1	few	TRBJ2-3	CSVGVELADTQYF
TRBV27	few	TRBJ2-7	CASRSLTSLVPYEQYF
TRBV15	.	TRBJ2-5	CATSRGQDRGGETQYF
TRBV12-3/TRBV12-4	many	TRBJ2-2	CASSFEGGQGTGELFF